The rows below give T cell receptor beta chains drawn from one sample of a study of T cell changes during pregnancy in multiple sclerosis. The repertoire was sequenced with immunoSEQ multiplex PCR; TCRdb's copy has only in-frame clones and lacks some. The data show about 40,000 clones, over 80% seen once. The specimen comprised peripheral blood, sampled in the first trimester of pregnancy. The receptors come from a female donor in good health, enrolled as a control in a pregnancy study. Both conserved end residues are part of each CDR3. D genes are given only for firm matches. Clone sizes are given selectively: once, few, many, or a class where the clone is expanded.

D gene: NA; V gene: TRBV5-6; clone size: NA; J gene: TRBJ2-6; CDR3 protein: CASSLDTAGANVLTF; CDR3 DNA: TGTGCCAGCAGTTTAGACACGGCTGGGGCCAACGTCCTGACTTTC
D gene: TRBD2; V gene: TRBV4-2; clone size: NA; J gene: TRBJ2-5; CDR3 protein: CASSQSQRTSGGKETQYF; CDR3 DNA: TGTGCCAGCAGCCAGTCCCAAAGGACTAGCGGGGGGAAAGAGACCCAGTACTTC
D gene: TRBD2; V gene: TRBV4-2; clone size: once; J gene: TRBJ2-1; CDR3 protein: CASSQAGGGRAYEQFF; CDR3 DNA: TGTGCCAGCAGCCAAGCGGGAGGCGGGAGGGCCTATGAGCAGTTCTTC
D gene: NA; V gene: TRBV6-1; clone size: NA; J gene: TRBJ1-5; CDR3 protein: CASSESPLTASNQPQHF; CDR3 DNA: TGTGCCAGCAGTGAAAGCCCACTGACAGCCTCCAATCAGCCCCAGCATTTT
D gene: NA; V gene: TRBV5-1; clone size: NA; J gene: TRBJ1-2; CDR3 protein: CASSLGGNYGYTF; CDR3 DNA: TGCGCCAGCAGCTTAGGCGGAAACTATGGCTACACCTTC
D gene: TRBD1; V gene: TRBV27; clone size: NA; J gene: TRBJ2-7; CDR3 protein: CASSPRQGPYEQYF; CDR3 DNA: TGTGCCAGCAGTCCCCGACAGGGCCCCTACGAGCAGTACTTC
D gene: NA; V gene: TRBV28; clone size: NA; J gene: TRBJ1-6; CDR3 protein: CASSQVTYNSPLHF; CDR3 DNA: TGTGCCAGCAGTCAGGTGACCTATAATTCACCCCTCCACTTT
D gene: TRBD2; V gene: TRBV2; clone size: NA; J gene: TRBJ2-1; CDR3 protein: CASVDGTSGSVEQFF; CDR3 DNA: TGTGCCAGCGTTGACGGGACTAGCGGGAGTGTTGAGCAGTTCTTC
D gene: NA; V gene: TRBV11-2; clone size: medium-sized; J gene: TRBJ2-7; CDR3 protein: CASSTRGGKRVNEQYF; CDR3 DNA: TGTGCCAGCAGCACCAGAGGCGGGAAGCGGGTAAATGAGCAGTACTTC
D gene: NA; V gene: TRBV6-4; clone size: NA; J gene: TRBJ2-1; CDR3 protein: CASSEVSSFYNEQFF; CDR3 DNA: TGTGCCAGCAGTGAGGTTAGCTCCTTCTACAATGAGCAGTTCTTC
D gene: NA; V gene: TRBV19; clone size: NA; J gene: TRBJ2-1; CDR3 protein: CASSSQGLYNEQFF; CDR3 DNA: TGTGCCAGTAGTTCTCAGGGACTCTACAATGAGCAGTTCTTC
D gene: NA; V gene: TRBV2; clone size: NA; J gene: TRBJ2-7; CDR3 protein: CASRDGIGNEQYF; CDR3 DNA: TGTGCCAGCAGGGATGGGATCGGGAACGAGCAGTACTTC
D gene: NA; V gene: TRBV15; clone size: once; J gene: TRBJ2-6; CDR3 protein: CATSRAGLWSGANVLTF; CDR3 DNA: TGTGCCACCAGCAGAGCAGGGCTTTGGTCTGGGGCCAACGTCCTGACTTTC
D gene: TRBD2; V gene: TRBV5-1; clone size: NA; J gene: TRBJ2-7; CDR3 protein: CASSRLADEQYF; CDR3 DNA: TGCGCCAGCAGCAGACTAGCGGACGAGCAGTACTTC
D gene: NA; V gene: TRBV4-2; clone size: NA; J gene: TRBJ2-7; CDR3 protein: CASSQGHPSGGVYEQYF; CDR3 DNA: TGTGCCAGCAGCCAAGGACACCCCTCCGGGGGAGTCTACGAGCAGTACTTC
D gene: NA; V gene: TRBV6-5; clone size: NA; J gene: TRBJ1-5; CDR3 protein: CASSRDSYNQPQHF; CDR3 DNA: TGTGCCAGCAGCCGTGACAGTTACAATCAGCCCCAGCATTTT
D gene: NA; V gene: TRBV6-4; clone size: few; J gene: TRBJ1-1; CDR3 protein: CASSDSAAGSTEAFF; CDR3 DNA: TGTGCCAGCAGTGACTCAGCAGCGGGGAGCACTGAAGCTTTCTTT
D gene: TRBD1; V gene: TRBV4-2; clone size: few; J gene: TRBJ1-1; CDR3 protein: CASSREDRGTTEAFF; CDR3 DNA: TGTGCCAGCAGCCGAGAGGACAGGGGTACCACTGAAGCTTTCTTT
D gene: NA; V gene: TRBV9; clone size: NA; J gene: TRBJ2-6; CDR3 protein: CASSVDGRGAGSGANVLTF; CDR3 DNA: TGTGCCAGCAGCGTAGATGGGAGGGGGGCCGGGTCCGGGGCCAACGTCCTGACTTTC
D gene: NA; V gene: TRBV23-1; clone size: NA; J gene: TRBJ1-3; CDR3 protein: CASSASDFPGNTIYF; CDR3 DNA: TGCGCCAGCAGCGCCTCAGATTTCCCTGGAAACACCATATATTTT
D gene: TRBD1; V gene: TRBV5-1; clone size: NA; J gene: TRBJ2-7; CDR3 protein: CASSLGQGPEQYF; CDR3 DNA: TGCGCCAGCAGCCTGGGACAGGGGCCCGAGCAGTACTTC
D gene: TRBD1; V gene: TRBV5-5; clone size: NA; J gene: TRBJ2-2; CDR3 protein: CASSWKQGKGSSNTGELFF; CDR3 DNA: TGTGCCAGCAGCTGGAAACAGGGGAAAGGAAGTTCTAACACCGGGGAGCTGTTTTTT
D gene: NA; V gene: TRBV7-2; clone size: once; J gene: TRBJ1-3; CDR3 protein: CASSSTGATGNTIYF; CDR3 DNA: TGTGCCAGCAGCTCTACAGGCGCTACCGGAAACACCATATATTTT
D gene: NA; V gene: TRBV6-1; clone size: NA; J gene: TRBJ1-1; CDR3 protein: CASSEPMAGLTEAFF; CDR3 DNA: TGTGCCAGCAGTGAACCCATGGCCGGGTTAACTGAAGCTTTCTTT
D gene: TRBD2; V gene: TRBV5-1; clone size: NA; J gene: TRBJ2-1; CDR3 protein: CASSRRWVLAGISGSYNEQFF; CDR3 DNA: TGCGCCAGCAGCAGACGGTGGGTTCTAGCGGGAATTAGTGGGTCCTACAATGAGCAGTTCTTC
D gene: TRBD1; V gene: TRBV15; clone size: NA; J gene: TRBJ1-5; CDR3 protein: CATSRALGGLGVNQPQHF; CDR3 DNA: TGTGCCACCAGCAGAGCTCTAGGGGGCCTGGGGGTCAATCAGCCCCAGCATTTT
D gene: NA; V gene: TRBV2; clone size: NA; J gene: TRBJ1-1; CDR3 protein: CASSGSWTENTEAFF; CDR3 DNA: TGTGCCAGCAGTGGGTCCTGGACAGAGAACACTGAAGCTTTCTTT
D gene: NA; V gene: TRBV18; clone size: NA; J gene: TRBJ1-2; CDR3 protein: CASSPVDSGYTF; CDR3 DNA: TGTGCCAGCTCACCAGTAGACTCTGGCTACACCTTC
D gene: TRBD1; V gene: TRBV19; clone size: NA; J gene: TRBJ1-1; CDR3 protein: CASSRRDRYTEAFF; CDR3 DNA: TGTGCCTCCAGCCGCCGGGACAGATACACTGAAGCTTTCTTT
D gene: TRBD1; V gene: TRBV5-1; clone size: NA; J gene: TRBJ2-1; CDR3 protein: CASSRDRGRMNEQFF; CDR3 DNA: TGCGCCAGCAGCAGAGACAGGGGGCGCATGAATGAGCAGTTCTTC
D gene: NA; V gene: TRBV6-1; clone size: NA; J gene: TRBJ1-2; CDR3 protein: CASSEEGPGEWYGYTF; CDR3 DNA: TGTGCCAGCAGTGAAGAAGGACCAGGGGAGTGGTATGGCTACACCTTC
D gene: NA; V gene: TRBV6-6; clone size: once; J gene: TRBJ2-5; CDR3 protein: CASSYLGVGQETQYF; CDR3 DNA: TGTGCCAGCAGTTACCTCGGAGTGGGTCAAGAGACCCAGTACTTC
D gene: TRBD1; V gene: TRBV2; clone size: NA; J gene: TRBJ1-1; CDR3 protein: CASRIQGARAEAFF; CDR3 DNA: TGTGCCAGCAGGATACAGGGGGCGAGGGCTGAAGCTTTCTTT
D gene: NA; V gene: TRBV29-1; clone size: NA; J gene: TRBJ1-4; CDR3 protein: CSAGETNEKLFF; CDR3 DNA: TGCAGCGCGGGGGAAACTAATGAAAAACTGTTTTTT
D gene: TRBD2; V gene: TRBV6-5; clone size: NA; J gene: TRBJ2-7; CDR3 protein: CASRGTSGRDEQYF; CDR3 DNA: TGTGCCAGCAGAGGGACTAGCGGGAGAGATGAGCAGTACTTC
D gene: NA; V gene: TRBV5-1; clone size: NA; J gene: TRBJ1-1; CDR3 protein: CASSLGQGRMNTEAFF; CDR3 DNA: TGCGCCAGCAGCCTCGGGCAGGGGCGGATGAACACTGAAGCTTTCTTT
D gene: NA; V gene: TRBV21-1; clone size: NA; J gene: TRBJ1-2; CDR3 protein: CASSYTRGGRDYGYTF; CDR3 DNA: TGTGCCAGCAGCTACACACGCGGGGGAAGGGACTATGGCTACACCTTC
D gene: NA; V gene: TRBV5-1; clone size: NA; J gene: TRBJ1-2; CDR3 protein: CASSLDTTNYGYTF; CDR3 DNA: TGCGCCAGCAGCTTGGACACGACTAACTATGGCTACACCTTC
D gene: TRBD1; V gene: TRBV15; clone size: NA; J gene: TRBJ2-7; CDR3 protein: CATNPGTGFMGGSYEQYF; CDR3 DNA: TGTGCCACCAATCCCGGGACAGGGTTTATGGGGGGCAGCTACGAGCAGTACTTC
D gene: NA; V gene: TRBV12-5; clone size: NA; J gene: TRBJ1-2; CDR3 protein: CASGFGGRNTF; CDR3 DNA: TGTGCTAGTGGTTTCGGCGGGAGAAATACCTTC
D gene: NA; V gene: TRBV13; clone size: NA; J gene: TRBJ1-2; CDR3 protein: CASRDPGGYTF; CDR3 DNA: TGTGCCAGCAGAGACCCGGGTGGCTACACCTTC
D gene: NA; V gene: TRBV27; clone size: NA; J gene: TRBJ1-5; CDR3 protein: CASSLKGGNQPQHF; CDR3 DNA: TGTGCCAGCAGTTTGAAAGGGGGCAATCAGCCCCAGCATTTT
D gene: NA; V gene: TRBV10-3; clone size: NA; J gene: TRBJ2-7; CDR3 protein: CAISAPDSGSYEQYF; CDR3 DNA: TGTGCCATCAGTGCTCCGGACAGTGGCTCCTACGAGCAGTACTTC
D gene: NA; V gene: TRBV7-9; clone size: NA; J gene: TRBJ2-2; CDR3 protein: CASRVTGELFF; CDR3 DNA: TGTGCCAGCCGTGTCACCGGGGAGCTGTTTTTT
D gene: NA; V gene: TRBV9; clone size: NA; J gene: TRBJ1-3; CDR3 protein: CASSVVSTGRNSGNTIYF; CDR3 DNA: TGTGCCAGCAGCGTAGTATCGACAGGACGCAACTCTGGAAACACCATATATTTT
D gene: NA; V gene: TRBV19; clone size: few; J gene: TRBJ2-7; CDR3 protein: CASRGRGHDEQYF; CDR3 DNA: TGTGCCAGTAGGGGCAGGGGTCATGACGAGCAGTACTTC
D gene: NA; V gene: TRBV30; clone size: NA; J gene: TRBJ2-5; CDR3 protein: CAWESGQETQYF; CDR3 DNA: TGTGCCTGGGAGAGCGGTCAAGAGACCCAGTACTTC
D gene: NA; V gene: TRBV19; clone size: once; J gene: TRBJ1-2; CDR3 protein: CASSIQGGNYGYTF; CDR3 DNA: TGTGCCAGTAGTATTCAGGGAGGTAACTATGGCTACACCTTC
D gene: NA; V gene: TRBV5-1; clone size: NA; J gene: TRBJ2-5; CDR3 protein: CASSFPIAGSQETQYF; CDR3 DNA: TGCGCCAGCAGCTTCCCCATCGCGGGGTCACAAGAGACCCAGTACTTC
D gene: NA; V gene: TRBV2; clone size: NA; J gene: TRBJ1-1; CDR3 protein: CASSDQGITEAFF; CDR3 DNA: TGTGCCAGCAGTGACCAGGGAATCACTGAAGCTTTCTTT
D gene: NA; V gene: TRBV5-1; clone size: NA; J gene: TRBJ2-2; CDR3 protein: CASRGSEEPFTGELFF; CDR3 DNA: TGCGCCAGCAGAGGATCAGAGGAACCCTTCACCGGGGAGCTGTTTTTT
D gene: NA; V gene: TRBV6-1; clone size: NA; J gene: TRBJ2-6; CDR3 protein: CASSEALDSSRSGANVLTF; CDR3 DNA: TGTGCCAGCAGTGAAGCCTTGGACAGCTCCCGCTCTGGGGCCAACGTCCTGACTTTC
D gene: NA; V gene: TRBV19; clone size: NA; J gene: TRBJ1-2; CDR3 protein: CASTLENYGYTF; CDR3 DNA: TGTGCCAGTACCCTAGAGAACTATGGCTACACCTTC
D gene: NA; V gene: TRBV19; clone size: NA; J gene: TRBJ1-1; CDR3 protein: CASSWQGRTEAFF; CDR3 DNA: TGTGCCAGTAGTTGGCAGGGAAGGACTGAAGCTTTCTTT
D gene: TRBD2; V gene: TRBV7-9; clone size: NA; J gene: TRBJ2-1; CDR3 protein: CASSPSGSSYNEQFF; CDR3 DNA: TGTGCCAGCAGCCCTAGCGGGAGCTCCTACAATGAGCAGTTCTTC
D gene: NA; V gene: TRBV11-2; clone size: NA; J gene: TRBJ1-2; CDR3 protein: CASSLVGGNNYGYTF; CDR3 DNA: TGTGCCAGCAGCTTAGTGGGGGGAAACAACTATGGCTACACCTTC
D gene: NA; V gene: TRBV4-3; clone size: NA; J gene: TRBJ1-1; CDR3 protein: CASSQAPGWATEAFF; CDR3 DNA: TGCGCCAGCAGCCAAGCGCCCGGATGGGCCACTGAAGCTTTCTTT
D gene: TRBD2; V gene: TRBV7-3; clone size: NA; J gene: TRBJ2-1; CDR3 protein: CASSLTAGGVTQFF; CDR3 DNA: TGTGCCAGCAGCTTAACAGCGGGGGGGGTAACGCAGTTCTTC
D gene: TRBD2; V gene: TRBV6-1; clone size: NA; J gene: TRBJ2-1; CDR3 protein: CASSGTAGGPDEQFF; CDR3 DNA: TGTGCCAGCAGTGGAACAGCGGGAGGGCCGGATGAGCAGTTCTTC
D gene: TRBD1; V gene: TRBV19; clone size: few; J gene: TRBJ1-2; CDR3 protein: CASVRPGQGLRGYTF; CDR3 DNA: TGTGCCAGTGTTCGTCCGGGACAGGGTCTTCGTGGCTACACCTTC